This TCR beta chain was identified during a study of blood T cell repertoires in COVID-19. The overall study: The study drew acute and convalescent COVID-19 samples from the United States, Italy and Spain. PBMCs, B-cell-depleted T cells, or T cells provided the cDNA or gDNA that made up the material.

Concerning this clone: Different DNA sequences within this sample yield the same CDR3.

The CDR3 has 13 residues. Trimming cost V 8 bases and J 3 bases; bases outside gene matches: 7. Germline V gives CDR1 SNHLY, CDR2 FYNNEI. In the authors' workflow: Counts of nucleated cells, estimated from reference gene primer amplification, were obtained. The assay was immunoSEQ multiplex PCR, and TCRdb's table has in-frame clones only and misses some. V and J calls and clone size are given by that table; D and trimming were obtained from the DNA. The sample records about 260,000 clones, roughly nine tenths being singletons. The source of this sequence is a man between 35 and 55 years old who had recovered from COVID-19. The chain recombines TRBV2 with TRBJ2-7, with 7 bases that match TRBD2. The material sequenced was peripheral blood. CDR3 nucleotides: TGTGCCAGCTCCCGGGGAGGGGTCTACGAGCAGTACTTC. Translating gives CASSRGGVYEQYF.